These 30 T cell receptor beta chains originate from one sample sequenced in a study of T cell repertoires in ileal Crohn's disease. This sample's time point: neoterminal ileum biopsy at postoperative endoscopy, about 6 months after surgery. Libraries were prepared by immunoSEQ multiplex PCR; TCRdb keeps only in-frame clonotypes and omits some of them. The data contain 15,000 to 20,000 clones, approximately 77% of them singletons. The sequenced sample was ileal tissue. The receptors shown here come from an adult with Crohn's disease.

J is TRBJ1-1 and V is TRBV6-5; D is perhaps TRBD1 (5 bases). The CDR3 extends over 15 amino acids. V was pared by 6 bases and J by 5 bases, with 19 bases between. From germline, CDR1 is MNHEY and CDR2 SVGAGI. The CDR3 sequence is CASSRGSGAITEAFF. The CDR3 bases are TGTGCCAGCAGCCGGGGGAGTGGGGCAATAACTGAAGCTTTCTTT.

The chain combines TRBV5-4 with TRBJ1-2, with 10 nucleotides matching TRBD1. Germline CDR1 is SGHNT and CDR2 is YYREEE (reference sequence). Germline trimming cut 0 bases from V and 4 bases from J; bases unmatched to any gene: 9. This CDR3 spans 17 amino acids. This CDR3 is CASSLGQGAWWPYGYTF. The CDR3 DNA reads TGTGCCAGCAGCTTGGGACAGGGGGCGTGGTGGCCCTATGGCTACACCTTC.

The rearrangement uses TRBV9 and TRBJ1-2, with a possible D match to TRBD1 (6 bases). The germline CDR1 and CDR2 sequences are SGDLS and YYNGEE. The CDR3 consists of 15 residues. Trimming shortened V by 3 bases and J by 4 bases, and 16 bases separated the two germline ends. This CDR3 is CASSAPGPRGYGYTF. Written as DNA, the CDR3 is TGTGCCAGCAGCGCGCCGGGACCCAGGGGCTATGGCTACACCTTC.

The rearrangement uses TRBV10-3 and TRBJ2-1, with 12 bases fitting TRBD2. Germline CDR1 ENHRY, CDR2 SYGVKD. V was pared by 4 bases and J by 6 bases, with 1 base of the junction left unmatched. This CDR3 is built from 14 residues. The CDR3 sequence is CAISGLAGVNEQFF. The DNA for the CDR3 is TGTGCCATCAGTGGACTAGCGGGAGTCAATGAGCAGTTCTTC.

The chain carries TRBV28 and TRBJ2-7; tentative D call: TRBD2 (6 bases). CDR3 length: 14 residues. The germline V and J ends were trimmed by 3 bases and 4 bases, with 13 bases remaining between them. Germline values: CDR1 MDHEN, CDR2 SYDVKM. CDR3 sequence (DNA): TGTGCCAGCAGTTTCGGGGGAAGGGTTTACGAGCAGTACTTC. Residues: CASSFGGRVYEQYF.

The chain uses TRBV6-5 and TRBJ1-1, with D possibly TRBD1 on 5 matching bases. This CDR3 comprises 12 residues. With 6 bases removed from V and 7 bases from J, the gap between germline ends came to 12 bases. Germline V CDR1 and CDR2: MNHEY, SVGAGI. The CDR3 DNA follows: TGTGCCAGCAGCGACAGATATTTTGAAGCTTTCTTT. It is translated as CASSDRYFEAFF.

The CDR3 sequence: CASSRDSFEAFF. The CDR3 DNA reads TGCGCCAGCAGCAGAGACAGTTTCGAAGCTTTCTTT. The rearrangement links TRBV5-1 to TRBJ1-1, with D perhaps matching TRBD1 (5 bases). CDR3 size: 12 residues. Germline loops: CDR1 SGHRS, CDR2 YFSETQ. V lost 4 bases to trimming and J lost 8 bases, with 12 bases between them.

The chain combines TRBV6-1 with TRBJ2-4, with 10 bases that match TRBD2. Germline V CDR1 and CDR2: MNHNS, SASEGT. The CDR3 length is 16 residues. The J segment lost 7 bases and the V segment lost 4 bases, leaving 10 bases of the junction unmatched. The DNA of the CDR3 is TGTGCCAGCAGTGCCGGCCGAGCGGGGGGGCGGAACATTCAGTACTTC. Protein sequence: CASSAGRAGGRNIQYF.

This clone has a handful of counts. The chain links TRBV5-1 to TRBJ1-1, with D tentatively TRBD1 (5 bases). The CDR3 spans 14 residues. V dropped 1 base and J dropped 2 bases, with 9 bases sitting between them. Germline lookup yields CDR1 SGHRS and CDR2 YFSETQ. CDR3 sequence reads: CASSLHRLNTEAFF. CDR3 nucleotide sequence: TGCGCCAGCAGCTTGCACAGGCTTAACACTGAAGCTTTCTTT. The whole variable domain, filled in from reference TRBV5-1 and TRBJ1-1, reads KAGVTQTPRYLIKTRGQQVTLSCSPISGHRSVSWYQQTPGQGLQFLFEYFSETQRNKGNFPGRFSGRQFSNSRSEMNVSTLELGDSALYLCASSLHRLNTEAFFGQGTRLTVV.

The gene calls are TRBV5-1 and TRBJ1-2, with 10 bases matching TRBD1. Germline CDR1 SGHRS, CDR2 YFSETQ. With V trimmed by 0 bases and J by 8 bases, 7 bases remained unmatched. The CDR3 has 15 residues. Here the CDR3 DNA reads TGCGCCAGCAGCTTGGACGGAGGGACAGGGGTCGGCTACACCTTC. It translates to CASSLDGGTGVGYTF. The whole variable domain, remainder taken from reference TRBV5-1 and TRBJ1-2, is KAGVTQTPRYLIKTRGQQVTLSCSPISGHRSVSWYQQTPGQGLQFLFEYFSETQRNKGNFPGRFSGRQFSNSRSEMNVSTLELGDSALYLCASSLDGGTGVGYTFGSGTRLTVV.

The chain employs TRBV9 and TRBJ1-2; a possible D gene is TRBD1 (5 bases). Germline lookup yields CDR1 SGDLS and CDR2 YYNGEE. CDR3 length: 15 residues. The V gene lost 0 bases and the J gene lost 6 bases, with 15 bases spanning the gap. The DNA of the CDR3 is TGTGCCAGCAGCGTAGCAGGGTACGGATTGGATGGCTACACCTTC. Amino acid sequence: CASSVAGYGLDGYTF.

This clone was observed a single time. The V call is TRBV5-1, the J call TRBJ2-3, with a weak D call TRBD2 (9 bases). V was pared by 4 bases and J by 1 base, with 22 bases between. The CDR3 length is 18 residues. CDR1 SGHRS and CDR2 YFSETQ come from the germline V gene. The CDR3 protein is CASSPGGGGAFRTDTQYF. The CDR3 DNA is TGCGCCAGCAGCCCAGGGGGCGGGGGGGCCTTTCGCACAGATACGCAGTATTTT.

The V and J genes are TRBV6-1 and TRBJ1-1; weak D call: TRBD1 (6 bases). The CDR3 consists of 15 residues. Germline lookup yields CDR1 MNHNS and CDR2 SASEGT. Trimming shortened V by 5 bases and J by 5 bases, and 18 bases separated the two germline ends. The CDR3 DNA reads as TGTGCCAGCAGTCAAAGCTGGCTTAGGGGGACTGAAGCTTTCTTT. It translates to CASSQSWLRGTEAFF.

This rearrangement joins TRBV18 to TRBJ1-4, with a weak D call TRBD1 (6 bases). Deletions cut 1 base from V and 8 bases from J, with 11 bases between. Germline V gene lookup returns CDR1 KGHSH and CDR2 LQKENI. CDR3 length: 14 amino acids. The CDR3 sequence is CASSPLLGQEKLFF. The CDR3 DNA sequence: TGTGCCAGCTCACCACTCCTCGGACAGGAAAAACTGTTTTTT.

The CDR3 spells CASSLGLAGVADTQYF. The CDR3 DNA reads TGTGCCAGCAGCTTAGGACTAGCGGGAGTAGCAGATACGCAGTATTTT. The rearrangement joins TRBV7-3 to TRBJ2-3; 13 nucleotides agree with TRBD2. V lost 2 bases and J lost 4; bases outside the gene matches: 3. From germline, CDR1 is SGHTA and CDR2 FQGTGA. The CDR3 has 16 amino acids.

V is TRBV5-1 and J is TRBJ1-2; D is ambiguous. The V gene lost 0 bases and the J gene lost 5 bases, with 8 bases spanning the gap. Germline V lookup: CDR1 SGHRS, CDR2 YFSETQ. The CDR3 runs 13 residues. The CDR3 is CASSLGWEYGYTF. The CDR3 nucleotides are TGCGCCAGCAGCTTGGGTTGGGAGTATGGCTACACCTTC.

V usage is TRBV6-5 and J usage is TRBJ2-1; D is perhaps TRBD2 (5 bases). The CDR3 is 14 residues long. Germline V gene sequence: CDR1 MNHEY, CDR2 SVGAGI. The V end lost 8 bases, the J end lost 5 bases, and 16 bases lay between the germline ends. CDR3 region: CASGRPDYNNEQFF. In DNA form, the CDR3 reads TGTGCCAGCGGACGCCCCGACTACAACAATGAGCAGTTCTTC.

The sample holds a few counts of this clone. The chain uses TRBV6-6 and TRBJ1-1; 9 positions match TRBD1. CDR1 is MNHNY and CDR2 is SVGAGI in the germline V gene (reference sequence). With V trimmed by 6 bases and J by 0 bases, 8 bases remained unmatched. CDR3 length equals 16 residues. The CDR3 region has the DNA TGTGCCAGCAGCCCCACAGGGGGCATCCTGAACACTGAAGCTTTCTTT. Its translation: CASSPTGGILNTEAFF.

The chain employs TRBV27 and TRBJ2-7; a weak D match, TRBD2 (6 bases). This CDR3 has 15 amino acids. The V end was cut by 8 bases, the J end by 3 bases, with 20 bases between. From germline, CDR1 is MNHEY and CDR2 SMNVEV (reference sequence). As DNA, the CDR3 is TGTGCCAGCGGGGTCGGCGGGGACCGATACTACGAGCAGTACTTC. This gives the protein CASGVGGDRYYEQYF.

The chain employs TRBV7-1 and TRBJ2-6; tentative D call: TRBD1 (5 bases). TRBV7-1 is sorted into the ORF group, with uncertain function. This CDR3 has 18 residues. Trimming removed 3 bases at V and 5 bases at J, with 20 bases between. Here the CDR3 reads CASSSSLRGQSRANVLTF. The CDR3 coding sequence is TGTGCCAGCAGCTCTAGTTTACGAGGACAAAGTCGGGCCAACGTCCTGACTTTC.

There are a few counts of this clone. The chain employs TRBV5-4 and TRBJ1-4; 7 bases map to TRBD1. The germline CDR1 and CDR2 sequences are SGHNT and YYREEE (reference sequence). Losses at the gene ends were 0 bases for V and 6 bases for J; bases not matched to a gene: 2. This CDR3 has 14 residues. CDR3 nucleotides: TGTGCCAGCAGCTTGGAGGGGACAGATGAAAAACTGTTTTTT. It is translated as CASSLEGTDEKLFF.

The chain combines TRBV19 with TRBJ2-5; 8 nucleotides match TRBD1. This CDR3 comprises 14 residues. Losses at the gene ends were 9 bases for V and 4 bases for J; bases not matched to a gene: 10. CDR1 is LNHDA and CDR2 is SQIVND in the germline V gene (reference sequence). The CDR3 loop reads CASQDRGQGETQYF. CDR3 sequence (DNA): TGTGCCAGCCAAGACAGGGGTCAAGGAGAGACCCAGTACTTC.

In DNA form, the CDR3 reads TGTGCCAGCAGTTACACAGGGGCCGCCTATGGCTACACCTTC. Its translation is CASSYTGAAYGYTF. This rearrangement joins TRBV6-6 to TRBJ1-2; TRBD1 matches 7 bases. Looked up from germline, CDR1 is MNHNY and CDR2 is SVGAGI (reference sequence). CDR3 length equals 14 residues. Trimming at V came to 2 bases and at J to 4 bases, leaving 4 bases not matched to a gene.

The V and J genes are TRBV4-1 and TRBJ2-1; 11 nucleotides agree with TRBD2. CDR3 length equals 15 residues. CDR1 is MGHRA and CDR2 is YSYEKL in the germline V gene. Trimming took 0 bases from V and 5 from J; bases not matched to a gene: 0. CDR3 bases: TGCGCCAGCAGCCAAGAGGGACTAGCGGACAATGAGCAGTTCTTC. The encoded protein is CASSQEGLADNEQFF.

The chain combines TRBV5-4 with TRBJ2-2, with a tentative D call TRBD1 (7 bases). The CDR3 contains 16 residues. V was cut by 4 bases and J by 4 bases, with 17 bases left in between. Per the germline V gene, CDR1 is SGHNT and CDR2 is YYREEE (reference sequence). CDR3 residues: CASSRPGQRVTGELFF. The CDR3 region has the DNA TGTGCCAGCAGCCGACCGGGACAGCGGGTCACCGGGGAGCTGTTTTTT.

V and J are TRBV11-3 and TRBJ2-3, with TRBD1 matching 8 bases. CDR3 length: 16 residues. Germline V CDR1 and CDR2: SGHNT, YENEEA. V was clipped by 5 bases and J by 0 bases; unmatched bases: 7. In DNA, the CDR3 is TGTGCCAGCAGCCCTAGGACAGGGACTAGCACAGATACGCAGTATTTT. Its protein product is CASSPRTGTSTDTQYF.

The V call is TRBV19, the J call TRBJ1-2, with D perhaps matching TRBD1 (6 bases). V was cut by 7 bases and J by 6 bases, with 21 bases left in between. CDR1 LNHDA and CDR2 SQIVND come from the germline V gene (reference sequence). The CDR3 is made up of 15 amino acids. The CDR3 nucleotides read TGTGCCAGTACCCCAGGGGCCATCGGGTTCCATGGCTACACCTTC. Encoded protein: CASTPGAIGFHGYTF.

This sequence joins TRBV19 and TRBJ2-5; D is possibly TRBD2 (6 bases). The germline V gene has CDR1 LNHDA and CDR2 SQIVND (reference sequence). The CDR3 consists of 13 residues. V was cut by 4 bases and J by 1 base, with 7 bases left in between. The CDR3 reads CASSKEGQETQYF. In DNA, the CDR3 is TGTGCCAGTAGTAAGGAGGGCCAAGAGACCCAGTACTTC.

The V and J genes are TRBV7-9 and TRBJ1-4, with 8 bases fitting TRBD1. Germline trimming cut 5 bases from V and 5 bases from J; bases unmatched to any gene: 7. Germline CDR1 SEHNR, CDR2 FQNEAQ (reference sequence). This CDR3 is built from 15 residues. The CDR3 protein is CASSLGQGENEKLFF. The CDR3 DNA is TGTGCCAGCAGCCTAGGACAGGGAGAAAATGAAAAACTGTTTTTT. Looking up the rest from reference TRBV7-9 and TRBJ1-4 gives the full variable domain: DTGVSQNPRHKITKRGQNVTFRCDPISEHNRLYWYRQTLGQGPEFLTYFQNEAQLEKSRLLSDRFSAERPKGSFSTLEIQRTEQGDSAMYLCASSLGQGENEKLFFGSGTQLSVL.

The J gene is TRBJ2-3, the V gene TRBV9, with TRBD2 identical over 8 bases. V lost 0 bases, J lost 4 bases, and 10 bases stayed unmatched. Germline CDR1 reads SGDLS; CDR2 reads YYNGEE. The CDR3 totals 17 residues. The CDR3 sequence: CASSVDSGGGWADTQYF. Written as DNA, the CDR3 is TGTGCCAGCAGCGTAGATTCCGGGGGGGGTTGGGCAGATACGCAGTATTTT.